Following are 23 T cell receptor beta chains from one sample sequenced in a study of shared clonotypes between healthy human individuals. Generated by immunoSEQ multiplex PCR, the TCRdb table keeps only in-frame clones and is missing some. The data show around 79,000 clones, with over 55% seen just once and about half held by the top ten. The sequencing sample was made of memory CD8+ T cells sorted from blood. Indicated subset: CD45RO+ cells pooled with CCR7-negative TemRA cells. These receptors were obtained from a man aged 30 to 45 in good health.

The chain has TRBV11-2 and TRBJ2-1; TRBD2 aligns across 14 bases. The CDR3 extends over 16 amino acids. Germline CDR1 reads SGHAT; CDR2 reads FQNNGV. V dropped 5 bases and J dropped 5; count of bases not matched to a gene: 5. Here the CDR3 DNA reads TGTGCCAGCAGCCCGGGACTAGCGGGAGCGGACAATGAGCAGTTCTTC. It translates to CASSPGLAGADNEQFF. The full variable domain, its missing parts supplied by reference TRBV11-2 and TRBJ2-1, is EAGVAQSPRYKIIEKRQSVAFWCNPISGHATLYWYQQILGQGPKLLIQFQNNGVVDDSQLPKDRFSAERLKGVDSTLKIQPAKLEDSAVYLCASSPGLAGADNEQFFGPGTRLTVL.

The chain employs TRBV10-3 and TRBJ2-7, with D perhaps TRBD2 (5 bases). Trimming cost V 10 bases and J 2 bases, with 12 bases left between them. Germline assignment: CDR1 ENHRY and CDR2 SYGVKD. This CDR3 comprises 12 residues. CDR3 residues: CATTDFPYEQYF. The CDR3 DNA sequence: TGTGCCACCACGGACTTTCCCTACGAGCAGTACTTC.

The chain recombines TRBV7-3 with TRBJ2-1, with D unclear. The CDR3 totals 13 residues. Trimming pared 0 bases from V and 10 bases from J, leaving 10 bases between. CDR1 SGHTA and CDR2 FQGTGA come from the germline V gene. DNA for the CDR3: TGTGCCAGCAGCTTAACTCGGCGACCCGAGCAGTTCTTC. It is translated as CASSLTRRPEQFF.

V and J are TRBV16 and TRBJ2-7, with 9 nucleotides matching TRBD1. Germline loops: CDR1 KGHSY, CDR2 FQNENV. This CDR3 spans 15 amino acids. The junction had 5 bases not matched to a gene; V was cut back by 0 bases and J by 5 bases. In DNA, the CDR3 is TGTGCCAGCAGCCAATCCGACAGGGGGAGCGACGAGCAGTACTTC. It specifies CASSQSDRGSDEQYF.

This clone was counted between two and nine times. This rearrangement joins TRBV6-5 to TRBJ1-2, with D unclear. There are 12 residues in the CDR3. Trimming stripped 6 bases from V and 2 bases from J, with 7 bases between. Germline values: CDR1 MNHEY, CDR2 SVGAGI. DNA of the CDR3: TGTGCCAGCAGCATAGCCAACTATGGCTACACCTTC. Translating gives CASSIANYGYTF.

This clone was found once. This rearrangement joins TRBV7-9 to TRBJ2-1; D remains unclear. V lost 5 bases and J lost 5, with 16 bases in between. This CDR3 has 15 amino acids. Per the germline V gene, CDR1 is SEHNR and CDR2 is FQNEAQ (reference sequence). CDR3 DNA sequence: TGTGCCAGCAGCCTCTTCGGCTTAGCCCACAATGAGCAGTTCTTC. It is translated as CASSLFGLAHNEQFF.

The chain is built from TRBV5-3 and TRBJ2-1, with a tentative D call TRBD2 (5 bases). TRBV5-3 is annotated as an ORF whose role is uncertain. V was cut by 8 bases and J by 9 bases, with 15 bases left in between. The CDR3 extends over 12 amino acids. The CDR3 is CASSTEAVEQFF. Written as DNA, the CDR3 is TGTGCCAGCAGCACGGAAGCGGTTGAGCAGTTCTTC.

J is TRBJ2-7 and V is TRBV7-2; 9 bases fit TRBD1. V lost 3 bases to trimming and J lost 7 bases; unmatched junction nucleotides: 4. This CDR3 has 13 amino acids. The germline CDR1 and CDR2 sequences are SGHTA and FQGNSA. As DNA, the CDR3 is TGTGCCAGCAGCTTCGGGACAGGGAGAGAGCAGTACTTC. Protein sequence: CASSFGTGREQYF.

The chain joins TRBV5-1 to TRBJ2-2, with 8 bases that match TRBD2. The CDR3 loop spans 15 amino acids. V lost 1 base and J lost 3; bases outside the gene matches: 2. Germline CDR1 and CDR2: SGHRS and YFSETQ. CDR3 sequence (DNA): TGCGCCAGCAGCTTGACTAGCGGCCACACCGGGGAGCTGTTTTTT. It encodes CASSLTSGHTGELFF.

The chain recombines TRBV7-2 with TRBJ1-3; D is uncertain. Germline loops: CDR1 SGHTA, CDR2 FQGNSA. V was shortened by 5 bases and J by 4 bases, with 15 bases between the two germline ends. The CDR3 consists of 15 residues. Here the CDR3 DNA reads TGTGCCAGCAGCCCCACCCCCCAGAAAGGAAACACCATATATTTT. This sequence encodes CASSPTPQKGNTIYF.

The sample holds a few counts of this clone. The chain recombines TRBV6-5 with TRBJ2-7; possibly TRBD2 for D (6 bases). V lost 2 bases to trimming and J lost 7 bases, with 18 bases between them. This CDR3 is built from 15 residues. CDR1 and CDR2 (germline): MNHEY, SVGAGI. The CDR3 nucleotides read TGTGCCAGCAGTTACGGTCAGGAGGGCAAGGGGGAGCAGTACTTC. Translating it yields CASSYGQEGKGEQYF.

This clone was seen ten or more times. The same CDR3 can be traced to other DNA sequences in this sample. This chain links TRBV7-2 with TRBJ2-2; D not certain. V was cut by 1 base and J by 4 bases, with 4 bases left in between. This CDR3 comprises 13 residues. The germline gives CDR1 SGHTA, CDR2 FQGNSA. Here the CDR3 reads CASSLVSTGELFF. The DNA of the CDR3 is TGTGCCAGCAGCTTAGTGTCCACCGGGGAGCTGTTTTTT.

This clone was seen many times. The chain carries TRBV28 and TRBJ2-7; D not certain. The CDR3 totals 12 residues. V was shortened by 5 bases and J by 2 bases, with 7 bases between the two germline ends. The V gene's germline CDR1 is MDHEN and CDR2 SYDVKM. CDR3 DNA: TGTGCCAGCAGTGGCTATACCTACGAGCAGTACTTC. This encodes CASSGYTYEQYF. The full variable domain, with the rest looked up from reference TRBV28 and TRBJ2-7, is DVKVTQSSRYLVKRTGEKVFLECVQDMDHENMFWYRQDPGLGLRLIYFSYDVKMKEKGDIPEGYSVSREKKERFSLILESASTNQTSMYLCASSGYTYEQYFGPGTRLTVT.

The rearrangement links TRBV7-9 to TRBJ2-7, with D hard to call. Germline V gene sequence: CDR1 SEHNR, CDR2 FQNEAQ (reference sequence). The CDR3 is made up of 13 amino acids. Trimming removed 7 bases at V and 6 bases at J, with 16 bases between. CDR3 amino acids: CASTLFAVGEQYF. For the CDR3, the DNA is TGTGCCAGCACCCTTTTTGCCGTCGGCGAGCAGTACTTC.

Turning to this clone: A far larger clone is one nucleotide away, so this likely arose from a read error. This sequence joins TRBV6-6 and TRBJ1-2; the D gene is possibly TRBD1 (5 bases). The length of the CDR3 is 14 residues. CDR1 and CDR2 from the germline V gene are MNHNY and SVGAGI (reference sequence). Trimming cost V 11 bases and J 2 bases, with 18 bases left between them. The CDR3 reads CAGSRQGGNYGYTF. For the CDR3, the DNA is TGTGCCGGCTCCCGGCAGGGCGGCAACTATGGCTACACCTTC.

This chain connects TRBV7-9 to TRBJ1-1; no clear D gene. Deletions cut 2 bases from V and 6 bases from J, with 4 bases between. The CDR3 loop spans 11 amino acids. Germline V gene data show CDR1 as SEHNR and CDR2 as FQNEAQ (reference sequence). The DNA for the CDR3 is TGTGCCAGCAGCTTAACAGCTGAAGCTTTCTTT. Encoded protein: CASSLTAEAFF. The full variable domain, rest sourced from reference TRBV7-9 and TRBJ1-1, is DTGVSQNPRHKITKRGQNVTFRCDPISEHNRLYWYRQTLGQGPEFLTYFQNEAQLEKSRLLSDRFSAERPKGSFSTLEIQRTEQGDSAMYLCASSLTAEAFFGQGTRLTVV.

This clone was observed a handful of times. The gene calls are TRBV28 and TRBJ2-1, with 11 bases fitting TRBD2. The CDR3 loop spans 14 amino acids. With V trimmed by 7 bases and J by 7 bases, 6 bases remained unmatched. In germline, CDR1 is MDHEN, CDR2 SYDVKM. The CDR3 bases are TGTGCCAGCACCCCGACTAGCGGGGTGAATGAGCAGTTCTTC. Its translation: CASTPTSGVNEQFF.

The chain employs TRBV2 and TRBJ2-5; tentatively, D is TRBD1 (5 bases). The germline V gene encodes CDR1 SNHLY and CDR2 FYNNEI. Between the trimmed V and J ends, which lost 7 bases and 5 bases, there was a span of 11 bases. The CDR3 sequence is 12 residues long. CDR3 amino acids: CASNRFLETQYF. As DNA, the CDR3 is TGTGCCAGCAACAGGTTCTTGGAGACCCAGTACTTC.

About this clone: This likely came from a read error, as a far larger clone is one base away. Other DNA sequences in the sample encode the same CDR3. This chain joins TRBV6-1 and TRBJ2-7; possibly TRBD2 for D (6 bases). The CDR3 spans 14 residues. Trimming took 3 bases from V and 2 from J, leaving 11 bases between them. The germline gives CDR1 MNHNS, CDR2 SASEGT. CDR3 DNA: TGTGCCAGCAGTGATCGGGGAGGTCCCTACGAGCAGTACTTC. Translated, it gives CASSDRGGPYEQYF.

This clone has just a few counts. V and J are TRBV7-6 and TRBJ2-7; TRBD2 aligns across 7 bases. J was trimmed by 3 bases and V by 5 bases; bases with no gene match: 19. This CDR3 spans 18 amino acids. Germline CDR1 is SGHVS and CDR2 is FNYEAQ. Here the CDR3 DNA reads TGTGCCAGCAGCCTTAGCCGGATTGGGGCGGGAGCATTCTACGAGCAGTACTTC. Translating gives CASSLSRIGAGAFYEQYF.

This rearrangement joins TRBV6-5 to TRBJ2-7, with 7 bases matching TRBD1. V lost 0 bases and J lost 0; bases outside the gene matches: 5. Germline CDR1 reads MNHEY; CDR2 reads SVGAGI. CDR3 length: 16 residues. Here the CDR3 reads CASSYSTGTPSYEQYF. The DNA for the CDR3 is TGTGCCAGCAGTTACTCGACAGGGACACCCTCCTACGAGCAGTACTTC.

This clone was observed once. The chain has TRBV6-6 and TRBJ2-2; the match to TRBD1 covers 9 bases. The CDR3 covers 15 residues. The V gene's germline CDR1 is MNHNY and CDR2 SVGAGI (reference sequence). Trimming took 4 bases from V and 6 from J; bases not matched to a gene: 6. CDR3 nucleotide sequence: TGTGCCAGCAGTTGGGACAGGGAAGAACCCGGGGAGCTGTTTTTT. Its protein is CASSWDREEPGELFF.

The rearrangement uses TRBV9 and TRBJ1-2, with D unclear. Trimming took 4 bases from V and 4 from J, leaving 5 bases between them. The CDR3 contains 11 residues. CDR1 SGDLS and CDR2 YYNGEE come from the germline V gene. CDR3 nucleotide sequence: TGTGCCAGCAGCTCCGGCTATGGCTACACCTTC. It codes for CASSSGYGYTF. Drawing the rest from reference TRBV9 and TRBJ1-2, the complete variable domain is DSGVTQTPKHLITATGQRVTLRCSPRSGDLSVYWYQQSLDQGLQFLIQYYNGEERAKGNILERFSAQQFPDLHSELNLSSLELGDSALYFCASSSGYGYTFGSGTRLTVV.